This T cell receptor (beta chain) comes out of a study of tumor-infiltrating lymphocytes in primary liver carcinoma. Turning to the study itself: Maximum tumor diameters ranged from roughly 4.2 to 10 cm, stage T1-T3 N0M0.

They got blood RNA out of unsorted whole blood and also pulled out germline DNA. Looked up from germline, CDR1 is SGHNT and CDR2 is YENEEA. The CDR3 covers 13 residues. A constant-region primer served to make TCR beta cDNA from roughly 500 ng total RNA. Libraries for TCR beta were built through three nested multiplex PCR rounds, which together made up a slightly modified ARM-PCR procedure. The two initial PCR rounds, nine to eleven cycles each, used TRBV1-TRBV30 forward and C-beta reverse primers. Via MiXCR, TCRdb re-called the multiplex PCR reads, giving one row per CDR3 protein. The table lists about 350,000 distinct CDR3 sequences, about two thirds of them singletons. The study's findings and limits: Tumor region pairs outstripped tumor-adjacent and tumor-blood pairs in overlap.

In the case of this clonotype: Antigen specificity is unknown. Germline is not matched at one junction end, which may reflect a read error.

The sequence derives from a middle-aged man with primary liver carcinoma and hepatitis B virus infection. The chain carries TRBV11-3 and TRBJ2-7; no definite D call. Sequencing input: peripheral blood. CDR3 coding DNA: TGTGTCAGCAGCTTATTCCCCGAGTACGAGCAGTACTTC. This encodes CVSSLFPEYEQYF.